This TCR beta chain emerged from a study of blood T cell repertoires in COVID-19. Looking at the study overall: The United States, Italy and Spain supplied acute and convalescent COVID-19 samples. T cells, B-cell-depleted T cells, or PBMCs provided the cDNA or gDNA that served as material.

Original data processing: Counts of nucleated cells, estimated from reference gene primer amplification, were obtained. The assay was immunoSEQ multiplex PCR, and TCRdb's table has in-frame clones only and misses some. D and trimming come from the DNA, and the V and J calls and clone size come from that table. The table records approximately 98,000 clones, around 80% of them present only once. Germline-derived CDR1 and CDR2 are MNHEY and SVGAGI. V was clipped by 7 bases and J by 10 bases, with 11 bases between them. The CDR3 is made up of 12 amino acids. The sequence came from a man aged 60 to 75 with acute or convalescent COVID-19. The rearrangement uses TRBV6-5 and TRBJ1-6; possible D gene TRBD1, 6 bases. Sequencing input: peripheral blood. This CDR3 is CASKQGNSPLHF. CDR3 DNA sequence: TGTGCCAGCAAACAGGGCAACTCACCCCTCCACTTT.